A selection of T cell receptor beta chains follows, all from one sample in a study of T cell repertoires in cytomegalovirus infection. No cognate antigen is known for these TCRs. Each CDR3 protein gets one entry after TCRdb re-called the reads with MiXCR. The sample yields under 120,000 distinct CDR3 sequences, around 45% seen once. Sequenced material: CD8+ T cells from cultured PBMCs, taken from culture after CMV antigen stimulation. All receptors derive from a human donor in good health (CMV status not recorded). Some clones in this sample may be carry-over from other donors' samples. Each CDR3 is given with its conserved first and last residue. D genes are given only for firm matches. Expanded clones are given a class, and other clones once, few, many or no size at all.

clone size: few; J gene: TRBJ2-7; D gene: TRBD1; V gene: TRBV7-9; CDR3 DNA: TGTGCCAGCAGCACCGGGACAGGTTCTATCTACGAGCAGTACTTC; CDR3 protein: CASSTGTGSIYEQYF
clone size: .; J gene: TRBJ2-1; D gene: TRBD1; V gene: TRBV24-1; CDR3 DNA: TGTGCCACCAGTGATTTCGGGACAGGGGACAATGAGCAGTTCTTC; CDR3 protein: CATSDFGTGDNEQFF
clone size: few; J gene: TRBJ2-3; D gene: .; V gene: TRBV7-8; CDR3 DNA: TGTGCCAGCAGCATAACTAGCCCCTCTAGCACAGATACGCAGTATTTT; CDR3 protein: CASSITSPSSTDTQYF
clone size: few; J gene: TRBJ2-7; D gene: .; V gene: TRBV7-6; CDR3 DNA: TGTGCCAGCAGCTTAGCGGGAGACTACAACTACGAGCAGTACTTC; CDR3 protein: CASSLAGDYNYEQYF
clone size: many; J gene: TRBJ2-7; D gene: .; V gene: TRBV11-1; CDR3 DNA: TGTGCCAGCAGCTCCGACAGTTCCTACGAGCAGTACTTC; CDR3 protein: CASSSDSSYEQYF
clone size: .; J gene: TRBJ2-5; D gene: TRBD1; V gene: TRBV11-2; CDR3 DNA: TGTGCCAGCAGCAACCGGGACAGGGGATGGGAGACCCAGTACTTC; CDR3 protein: CASSNRDRGWETQYF
clone size: few; J gene: TRBJ2-1; D gene: .; V gene: TRBV5-1; CDR3 DNA: TGCGCCAGCAGCTTGGAGGCGAGTTCCTACAATGAGCAGTTCTTC; CDR3 protein: CASSLEASSYNEQFF
clone size: .; J gene: TRBJ1-6; D gene: .; V gene: TRBV7-3; CDR3 DNA: TGTGCCAGCAGCTTCGAACCATCCTCACCCCTCCACTTT; CDR3 protein: CASSFEPSSPLHF
clone size: .; J gene: TRBJ2-4; D gene: .; V gene: TRBV5-1; CDR3 DNA: TGCGCCAGCCATAAAGGCACGGGGGAATTAAACATTCAGTACTTC; CDR3 protein: CASHKGTGELNIQYF
clone size: .; J gene: TRBJ2-1; D gene: .; V gene: TRBV12-3/TRBV12-4; CDR3 DNA: TGTGCCAGCAGTTCATCACGGGTCAAACTCATGGACAATGAGCAGTTCTTC; CDR3 protein: CASSSSRVKLMDNEQFF
clone size: .; J gene: TRBJ1-2; D gene: TRBD1; V gene: TRBV29-1; CDR3 DNA: TGCAGCGTTGTTGGGACAGGCACCCGCGGAGGCTACACCTTC; CDR3 protein: CSVVGTGTRGGYTF
clone size: few; J gene: TRBJ1-5; D gene: TRBD1; V gene: TRBV2; CDR3 DNA: TGTGCCAGAGGGACAGGGGGCCCCCAGCATTTT; CDR3 protein: CARGTGGPQHF
clone size: .; J gene: TRBJ2-2; D gene: .; V gene: TRBV7-9; CDR3 DNA: TGTGCCAGCAGCTTAGGGCAGGGAGAGGCCGGGGAGCTGTTTTTT; CDR3 protein: CASSLGQGEAGELFF
clone size: .; J gene: TRBJ1-3; D gene: .; V gene: TRBV23-1; CDR3 DNA: TGCGCCAGCAGTCGAGGCGGGGGGAGGCCGAACTCTGGAAACACCATATATTTT; CDR3 protein: CASSRGGGRPNSGNTIYF
clone size: .; J gene: TRBJ2-1; D gene: .; V gene: TRBV27; CDR3 DNA: TGTGCCAGCATCACCAGGGGGGGACGGCAGTTCTTC; CDR3 protein: CASITRGGRQFF
clone size: many; J gene: TRBJ1-3; D gene: .; V gene: TRBV20-1; CDR3 DNA: TGCAGTGCGAGAGTCCTAGGCGGAAACACCATATATTTT; CDR3 protein: CSARVLGGNTIYF